This T cell receptor beta chain stems from a study of shared clonotypes between healthy human individuals. Sequenced by immunoSEQ multiplex PCR; TCRdb stores in-frame clones only, minus some. The sample consists of over a million clones, about 98.5% of them appearing once. This clone came up once. CDR1 and CDR2 (germline): SQVTM, ANQGSEA. Trimming cost V 6 bases and J 3 bases; bases outside gene matches: 12. CDR3 size: 15 residues. The rearrangement links TRBV29-1 to TRBJ1-1, with 8 bases aligning to TRBD1. The sample taken for sequencing was naive CD4+ T cells sorted from blood. Noted subset: CD45RA+ positively selected. The receptor was isolated from a man aged 30 to 39 in good health. Here the CDR3 DNA reads TGCAGCGTCGTAGACACCGGGACAGGATACACTGAAGCTTTCTTT. This codes for CSVVDTGTGYTEAFF.